Below, 17 T cell receptor beta chains from the same sample are listed, as sequenced in a study of regulatory T cells in long-lasting Graves disease. Time point defined: newly diagnosed GD, antithyroid drugs for less than 3 months. Making the TCR library involved RNA that had been extracted from PBMCs. With iRepertoire HTBI primers and Arm-PCR of CDR3 regions, TCR beta libraries were built. TCRdb reprocessed the multiplex PCR reads with MiXCR, giving one entry per CDR3 protein. Among some 600,000 distinct CDR3 sequences, approximately 16% were seen once, and the ten largest hold around 12%. This sample also appeared in a second study, on T cells in Graves' hyperthyroidism and ophthalmopathy.

The sample in question was peripheral blood mononuclear cells (PBMCs), obtained at new diagnosis, from a patient treated with antithyroid drugs. Source of these receptors: a man between 18 and 29 years old with Graves disease.

This clonotype has a handful of counts. The CDR3 reads CASSLAGGLTGEQYF. In DNA form, the CDR3 reads TGTGCCAGCAGTTTAGCGGGAGGGCTCACTGGGGAGCAGTACTTC. V usage is TRBV28 and J usage is TRBJ2-7; 9 bases line up with TRBD2. CDR3 length: 15 residues. Germline V gene lookup returns CDR1 MDHEN and CDR2 SYDVKM. The ends lost 2 bases at V and 7 bases at J; junction bases unmatched: 9.

The V gene is TRBV7-2, the J gene TRBJ1-2; 7 nucleotides match TRBD1. This CDR3 has 16 amino acids. The trim removed 0 bases at V and 0 bases at J, leaving 4 bases unmatched. In germline, CDR1 is SGHTA, CDR2 FQGNSA. CDR3 in DNA: TGTGCCAGCAGCTTAGCAACCGGGACAGCTAACTATGGCTACACCTTC. It is translated as CASSLATGTANYGYTF.

This clonotype was observed many times. V is TRBV11-3 and J is TRBJ2-3; possibly TRBD2 for D (6 bases). V gave up 4 bases and J gave up 1 base, with 9 bases separating them. This CDR3 comprises 14 residues. Germline V gene lookup returns CDR1 SGHNT and CDR2 YENEEA. The CDR3 protein is CASSWGDGTDTQYF. The CDR3 DNA reads TGTGCCAGCAGCTGGGGGGATGGCACAGATACGCAGTATTTT.

This clonotype was found a few times. The rearrangement joins TRBV7-8 to TRBJ2-5, with D unresolved. V was clipped by 4 bases and J by 2 bases, with 14 bases between them. CDR3 length: 15 amino acids. Germline V lookup: CDR1 SGHVS, CDR2 FQNEAQ. The CDR3 nucleotides are TGTGCCAGCAGCTCACACGGCAGCGTGCAAGAGACCCAGTACTTC. Its translation: CASSSHGSVQETQYF.

This clonotype was found many times. The V call is TRBV29-1, the J call TRBJ2-1; possible D gene TRBD1, 6 bases. This CDR3 has 13 amino acids. Between the trimmed V and J ends, which lost 6 bases and 5 bases, there was a span of 14 bases. CDR1 and CDR2 from the germline V gene are SQVTM and ANQGSEA. The CDR3 DNA is TGCAGCGTCCGGGACACCCTCGACAATGAGCAGTTCTTC. This gives the protein CSVRDTLDNEQFF.

In its sample, this clonotype was seen a few times. The rearrangement joins TRBV6-1 to TRBJ2-5; possible D gene TRBD1, 5 bases. Germline values: CDR1 MNHNS, CDR2 SASEGT. The CDR3 runs to 14 residues. Trimming left V 2 bases short and J 5 bases short, with 12 bases between. Here the CDR3 reads CASSELKGQETQYF. The CDR3 nucleotides are TGTGCCAGCAGTGAATTGAAGGGGCAGGAGACCCAGTACTTC.

This clonotype was found a few times. V and J are TRBV5-1 and TRBJ2-7; D possibly corresponds to TRBD1 (5 bases). CDR1 and CDR2 (germline): SGHRS, YFSETQ. With 2 bases removed from V and 4 bases from J, the gap between germline ends came to 13 bases. This CDR3 region has 14 residues. CDR3 nucleotide sequence: TGCGCCAGCAGCTTCCGGCAGGGTGAATACGAGCAGTACTTC. Its translation is CASSFRQGEYEQYF.

This chain uses TRBV19 with TRBJ2-2; 11 nucleotides align to TRBD1. V lost 6 bases, J lost 4 bases, and 10 bases stayed unmatched. There are 17 residues in the CDR3. Germline lookup yields CDR1 LNHDA and CDR2 SQIVND (reference sequence). CDR3: CASSPGGGQGGTGELFF. The CDR3 bases are TGTGCCAGTAGCCCCGGAGGGGGACAGGGGGGCACCGGGGAGCTGTTTTTT.

Ten or more counts support this clonotype. The V and J genes are TRBV10-3 and TRBJ2-5, with 10 bases that match TRBD2. From germline, CDR1 is ENHRY and CDR2 SYGVKD. The V gene end was trimmed by 6 bases and the J gene end by 2 bases; junction bases not matched to a gene: 12. The CDR3 has 17 residues. The CDR3 loop reads CAIRAASGSVSQETQYF. In DNA, the CDR3 is TGTGCCATCAGGGCGGCTAGCGGGAGTGTTTCTCAAGAGACCCAGTACTTC.

Only a few counts were recorded for this clonotype. V gene TRBV5-1 combines with J gene TRBJ2-7, with 10 bases that match TRBD2. The CDR3 runs 15 residues. V dropped 4 bases and J dropped 0; count of bases not matched to a gene: 4. Germline V gene data show CDR1 as SGHRS and CDR2 as YFSETQ. The CDR3: CASSPGLATSYEQYF. CDR3 nucleotide sequence: TGCGCCAGCAGCCCGGGACTAGCGACCTCCTACGAGCAGTACTTC.

The count of this clonotype is one. V and J are TRBV9 and TRBJ2-1; tentative D call: TRBD2 (7 bases). This CDR3 is 15 amino acids long. CDR1 and CDR2 (germline): SGDLS, YYNGEE. Trimming took off 2 bases at V and 4 bases at J, with 13 bases between the two ends. This CDR3 reads CASSVAGALYNEQFF. For the CDR3, the DNA is TGTGCCAGCAGCGTGGCGGGGGCCCTATACAATGAGCAGTTCTTC.

This clonotype has just a few counts. V gene TRBV5-1 combines with J gene TRBJ2-1, with 13 positions matching TRBD2. V trimming: 2 bases; J trimming: 3 bases; junction bases outside the gene matches: 2. The CDR3 length is 16 residues. The germline CDR1 and CDR2 sequences are SGHRS and YFSETQ. CDR3 region: CASSFGTSGNYNEQFF. As DNA, the CDR3 is TGCGCCAGCAGCTTCGGGACTAGCGGGAACTACAATGAGCAGTTCTTC. Drawing the rest from reference TRBV5-1 and TRBJ2-1, the complete variable domain is KAGVTQTPRYLIKTRGQQVTLSCSPISGHRSVSWYQQTPGQGLQFLFEYFSETQRNKGNFPGRFSGRQFSNSRSEMNVSTLELGDSALYLCASSFGTSGNYNEQFFGPGTRLTVL.

The chain employs TRBV27 and TRBJ2-5; 7 positions match TRBD1. This CDR3 is 15 amino acids long. CDR1 and CDR2 (germline): MNHEY, SMNVEV (reference sequence). V lost 3 bases and J lost 0; bases outside the gene matches: 4. CDR3 coding DNA: TGTGCCAGCAGTTTCGACAGGGAGTACCAAGAGACCCAGTACTTC. It specifies CASSFDREYQETQYF.

Comment on this clonotype: Germline and junction disagree at one end, which may indicate a read error. This chain joins TRBV6-1 and TRBJ1-4, with D possibly TRBD1 on 5 matching bases. CDR1 and CDR2 from the germline V gene are MNHNS and SASEGT. The CDR3 runs 18 residues. CDR3 amino acids: CASSEAPAGYATNEKLFF. The CDR3 DNA reads TGTGCCAGCAGTGAAGCGCCCGCAGGGTACGCAACTAATGAAAAACTGTTTTTC.

There are a few counts of this clonotype. This chain links TRBV10-3 with TRBJ2-2; D not resolved. The V end lost 4 bases, the J end lost 3 bases, and 6 bases lay between the germline ends. The germline V gene encodes CDR1 ENHRY and CDR2 SYGVKD. The CDR3 length is 13 residues. Written as DNA, the CDR3 is TGTGCCATCAGTGGAGTGGACACCGGGGAGCTGTTTTTT. Amino acid sequence: CAISGVDTGELFF.

In its sample, this clonotype was seen many times. CDR3 sequence (DNA): TGTGCCAGCAGCGTAGGCGGGGCATCGGTGGGGGAGACCCAGTACTTC. Amino acid sequence: CASSVGGASVGETQYF. The rearrangement joins TRBV9 to TRBJ2-5; D is possibly TRBD2 (6 bases). The CDR3 length is 16 residues. CDR1 is SGDLS and CDR2 is YYNGEE in the germline V gene. V shed 0 bases and J shed 5 bases, with 17 bases lying between them.

This sequence joins TRBV19 and TRBJ2-1; D ambiguous. Trimming took 5 bases from V and 8 from J, leaving 7 bases between them. Germline CDR1 LNHDA, CDR2 SQIVND (reference sequence). The CDR3 has 11 residues. In nucleotides, the CDR3 is TGTGCCAGTAGTGGATTATATGAGCAGTTCTTC. Encoded protein: CASSGLYEQFF. The whole variable domain, remainder taken from reference TRBV19 and TRBJ2-1, is DGGITQSPKYLFRKEGQNVTLSCEQNLNHDAMYWYRQDPGQGLRLIYYSQIVNDFQKGDIAEGYSVSREKKESFPLTVTSAQKNPTAFYLCASSGLYEQFFGPGTRLTVL.